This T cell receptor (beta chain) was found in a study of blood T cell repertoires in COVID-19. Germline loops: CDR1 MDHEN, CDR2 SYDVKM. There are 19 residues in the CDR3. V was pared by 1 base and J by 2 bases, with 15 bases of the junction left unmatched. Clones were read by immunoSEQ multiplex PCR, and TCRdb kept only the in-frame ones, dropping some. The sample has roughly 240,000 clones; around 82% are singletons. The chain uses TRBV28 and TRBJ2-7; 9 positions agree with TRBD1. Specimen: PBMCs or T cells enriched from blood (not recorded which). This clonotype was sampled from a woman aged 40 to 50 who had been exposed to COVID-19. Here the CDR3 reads CASSLLGAWGQGSAYEQYF. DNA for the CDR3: TGTGCCAGCAGTTTATTGGGTGCGTGGGGACAGGGATCGGCCTACGAGCAGTACTTC.